This entry is about one TCR beta chain. Its antigen remains unknown. Trimming cost V 0 bases and J 12 bases, with 9 bases left between them. CDR1 MNHNS and CDR2 SASEGT come from the germline V gene. This CDR3 has 13 residues. These data come from a study of cytomegalovirus exposure and HLA in healthy donors. Study observations and caveats: CMV serostatus was the sole immune exposure data available.

Primers included in the PCR were 60 Vbeta and 13 Jbeta primers. Using immunoSEQ multiplex PCR, the repertoire was profiled, and TCRdb retains in-frame clones only, with some absent. The sample lists about 180,000 clones, 79% occurring once. This TCR was sampled from a woman aged 40 to 49 in good health and CMV-seronegative. Material: PBMCs. The gene calls are TRBV6-1 and TRBJ1-6, with unresolved D. The CDR3, as DNA: TGTGCCAGCAGTGAAGCCCAGGTCGGACCCCTCCACTTT. This gives the protein CASSEAQVGPLHF.